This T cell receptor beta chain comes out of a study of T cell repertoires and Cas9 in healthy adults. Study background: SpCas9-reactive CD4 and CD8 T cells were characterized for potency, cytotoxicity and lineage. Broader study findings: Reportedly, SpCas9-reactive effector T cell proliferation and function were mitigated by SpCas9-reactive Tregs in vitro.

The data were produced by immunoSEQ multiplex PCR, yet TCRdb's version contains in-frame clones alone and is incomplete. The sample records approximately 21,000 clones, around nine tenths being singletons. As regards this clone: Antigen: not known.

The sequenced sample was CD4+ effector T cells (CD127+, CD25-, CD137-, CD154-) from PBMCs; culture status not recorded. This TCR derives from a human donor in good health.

The CDR3 spells CATSGRRGGGQTNEKLFF. The CDR3 DNA sequence: TGTGCCACCAGCGGCCGGCGGGGAGGGGGGCAAACTAATGAAAAACTGTTTTTT. The genes are TRBV15 and TRBJ1-4, with a possible D match to TRBD1 (6 bases). Trimming pared 5 bases from V and 1 base from J, leaving 20 bases between. Per the germline V gene, CDR1 is LNHNV and CDR2 is YYDKDF (reference sequence). The CDR3 sequence is 18 residues long. The full variable domain, in which reference TRBV15 and TRBJ1-4 provide the parts outside the CDR3, is DAMVIQNPRYQVTQFGKPVTLSCSQTLNHNVMYWYQQKSSQAPKLLFHYYDKDFNNEADTPDNFQSRRPNTSFCFLDIRSPGLGDTAMYLCATSGRRGGGQTNEKLFFGSGTQLSVL.